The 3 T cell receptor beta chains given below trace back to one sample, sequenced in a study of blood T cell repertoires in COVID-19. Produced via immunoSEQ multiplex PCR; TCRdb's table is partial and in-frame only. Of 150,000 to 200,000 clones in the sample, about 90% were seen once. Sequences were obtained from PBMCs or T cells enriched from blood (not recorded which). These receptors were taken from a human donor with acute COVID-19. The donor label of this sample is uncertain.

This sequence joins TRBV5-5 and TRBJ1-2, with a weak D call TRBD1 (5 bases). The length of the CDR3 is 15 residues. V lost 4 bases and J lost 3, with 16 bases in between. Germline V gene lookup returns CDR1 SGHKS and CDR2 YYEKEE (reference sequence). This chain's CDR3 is CASSERVGTYYGYTF. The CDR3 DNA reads TGTGCCAGCAGCGAACGGGTAGGGACTTACTATGGCTACACCTTC.

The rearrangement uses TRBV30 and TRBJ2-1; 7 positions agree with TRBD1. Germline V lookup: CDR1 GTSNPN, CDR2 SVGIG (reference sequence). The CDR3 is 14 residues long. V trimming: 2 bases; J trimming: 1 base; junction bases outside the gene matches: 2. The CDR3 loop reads CAWSQGVSYNEQFF. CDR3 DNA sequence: TGTGCCTGGAGTCAGGGGGTATCCTACAATGAGCAGTTCTTC.

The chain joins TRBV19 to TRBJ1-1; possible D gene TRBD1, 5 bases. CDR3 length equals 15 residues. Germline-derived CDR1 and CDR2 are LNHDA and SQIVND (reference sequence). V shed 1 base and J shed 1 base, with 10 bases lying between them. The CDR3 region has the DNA TGTGCCAGTAGTATAGGCGGGGCCAGGAACACTGAAGCTTTCTTT. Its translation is CASSIGGARNTEAFF.